This TCR beta chain was captured in a study of blood T cell repertoires in COVID-19. The wider study: Samples representing acute and convalescent COVID-19 were sourced from the United States, Italy and Spain. T cells, B-cell-depleted T cells, or PBMCs provided the cDNA or gDNA that served as material.

Original analysis: Counts of nucleated cells, estimated from reference gene primer amplification, were obtained. The data were produced by immunoSEQ multiplex PCR, yet TCRdb's version contains in-frame clones alone and is incomplete. For V, J and clone size, that table is used; D and trimming come from the DNA. The table lists some 100,000 clones, 70% to 90% of them singletons. This CDR3 comprises 13 residues. The germline V gene encodes CDR1 KGHSH and CDR2 LQKENI. V lost 4 bases, J lost 11 bases, and 4 bases stayed unmatched. This clone has a single count. The sample taken for sequencing was peripheral blood. The chain links TRBV18 to TRBJ1-6; 8 nucleotides align to TRBD1. This TCR came from a woman in her 70s with active or convalescent COVID-19. CDR3 residues: CASSLNRGTPLHF. CDR3 DNA sequence: TGTGCCAGCTCACTCAACAGGGGGACACCCCTCCACTTT.